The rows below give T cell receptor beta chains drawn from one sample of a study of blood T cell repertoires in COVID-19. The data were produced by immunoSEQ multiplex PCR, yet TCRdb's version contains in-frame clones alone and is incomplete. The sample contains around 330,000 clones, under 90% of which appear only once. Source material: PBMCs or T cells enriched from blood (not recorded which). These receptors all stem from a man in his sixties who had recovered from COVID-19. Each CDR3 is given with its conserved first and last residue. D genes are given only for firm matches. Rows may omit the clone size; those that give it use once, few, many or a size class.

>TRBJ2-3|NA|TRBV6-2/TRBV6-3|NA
TGTGCCAGCAGTGGTCAGGGTTCAGGGGATACGCAGTATTTT
CASSGQGSGDTQYF
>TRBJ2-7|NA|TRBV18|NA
TGTGCCAGCTCACCAGCGACAGGACTTACCTACGAGCAGTACTTC
CASSPATGLTYEQYF
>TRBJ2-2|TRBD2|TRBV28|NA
TGTGCCAGCATTACTGCGGGGGGGACCGGGGAGCTGTTTTTT
CASITAGGTGELFF
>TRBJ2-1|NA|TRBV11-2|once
TGTGCCAGCAGCTCTCTAGCCCGTAGCTCCTACAATGAGCAGTTCTTC
CASSSLARSSYNEQFF
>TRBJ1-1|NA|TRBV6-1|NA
TGTGCCAGCAGTGAATCCCCCAGCTACTATGAAGCTTTCTTT
CASSESPSYYEAFF
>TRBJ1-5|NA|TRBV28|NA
TGTGCCAGCAGACATGACATTTCCAATCAGCCCCAGCATTTT
CASRHDISNQPQHF
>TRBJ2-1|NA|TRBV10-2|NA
TGCGCCAGCAGCTTCTCCTACAATGAGCAGTTCTTC
CASSFSYNEQFF
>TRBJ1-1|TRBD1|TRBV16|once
TGTGCCAGCAGACGCGACAGGGAGAACACTGAAGCTTTCTTT
CASRRDRENTEAFF
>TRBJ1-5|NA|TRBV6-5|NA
TGTGCCAGCAGTTCGGGGATCCGCAATCAGCCCCAGCATTTT
CASSSGIRNQPQHF
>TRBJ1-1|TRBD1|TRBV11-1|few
TGTGCCAGCAGCACCCCAGGGGGCGGGAACACTGAAGCTTTCTTT
CASSTPGGGNTEAFF
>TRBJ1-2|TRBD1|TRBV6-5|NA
TGTGCCAGCAACCCAGGACAGGGGGCTGACTATGGCTACACCTTC
CASNPGQGADYGYTF
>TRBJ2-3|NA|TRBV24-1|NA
TGTGCCACCAGTGATTCCTCATGGAAGGCAGGCGATACGCAGTATTTT
CATSDSSWKAGDTQYF
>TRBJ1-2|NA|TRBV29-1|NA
TGCAGCGTTGCCGGGGGGACTACTAACTATGGCTACACCTTC
CSVAGGTTNYGYTF
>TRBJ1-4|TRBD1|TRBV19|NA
TGTGCCAGTAGTATCTTCCGGAGGGGGCGGGCTAATGAAAAACTGTTTTTT
CASSIFRRGRANEKLFF
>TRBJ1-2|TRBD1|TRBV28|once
TGTGCCAGCAGTAGGGACAGTAACTATGGCTACACCTTC
CASSRDSNYGYTF
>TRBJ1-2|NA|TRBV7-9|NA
TGTGCCAGCAGCTTAGAAACAGGGCGAGGCTACACCTTC
CASSLETGRGYTF
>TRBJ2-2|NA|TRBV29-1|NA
TGCAGCGTTGACCGGACTACCACCGGGGAGCTGTTTTTT
CSVDRTTTGELFF
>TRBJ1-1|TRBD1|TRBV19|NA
TGTGCCAGTATCCCATTGGGACAGGGCCGCTTGAACACTGAAGCTTTCTTT
CASIPLGQGRLNTEAFF
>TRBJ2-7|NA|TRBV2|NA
TGTGCCAGCAGTGTGGTGGACTCTTACTACGAGCAGTACTTC
CASSVVDSYYEQYF
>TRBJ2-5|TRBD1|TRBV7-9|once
TGTGCCAGCAGCCTTCACCGGGTGGGACAGAAACAAGAGACCCAGTACTTC
CASSLHRVGQKQETQYF
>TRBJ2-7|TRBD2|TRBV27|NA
TGTGCCAGCAGTTTAACTAGCGGGAGCCTCGAGCAGTACTTC
CASSLTSGSLEQYF